The T cell receptor (beta chain) described here comes from a study of blood T cell repertoires in COVID-19. Study-wide context: Samples representing acute and convalescent COVID-19 were sourced from the United States, Italy and Spain. The cDNA or gDNA used as material had been derived from T cells, B-cell-depleted T cells, or PBMCs.

Study processing details: Cell counts per sample came from amplifying reference gene primers. Assay: immunoSEQ multiplex PCR; the TCRdb copy retains only in-frame clones and omits some. D and trimming were read from the DNA, whereas the V and J calls and clone size are those reported in that table. The profile shows 100,000 to 150,000 clones, about 85% of them singletons. CDR1 is ENHRY, CDR2 SYGVKD, per germline. This CDR3 region has 14 residues. Comment on this clone: Mismatch with germline at one junction end may stem from a read error.

Input material: peripheral blood. The source is a man at least 80 years old with active or convalescent COVID-19. V and J are TRBV10-3 and TRBJ2-3, with D perhaps TRBD2 (6 bases). The CDR3 region is CATSFAGRTDTQYF. In DNA form, the CDR3 reads TGTGCCACCAGTTTTGCCGGGAGAACAGATACGCAGTATTTT.